This section outlines one TCR beta chain sequence together with its context. The V gene's germline CDR1 is GTSNPN and CDR2 SVGIG (reference sequence). V was shortened by 2 bases and J by 7 bases, with 12 bases between the two germline ends. The length of the CDR3 is 13 residues. Clones were sequenced by immunoSEQ multiplex PCR, and TCRdb holds only the in-frame ones, with some missing. Of about 250,000 clones in the sample, roughly 85% were seen once. The data were taken from a study of blood T cell repertoires in COVID-19. The sequence came from a man aged 50-60 years with COVID-19, enrolled during active disease. The genes are TRBV30 and TRBJ1-5; D is undetermined. The specimen was peripheral blood. The CDR3 nucleotides are TGTGCCTGGAGTATTCAGGAGGGCCAGCCCCAGCATTTT. Residues: CAWSIQEGQPQHF.